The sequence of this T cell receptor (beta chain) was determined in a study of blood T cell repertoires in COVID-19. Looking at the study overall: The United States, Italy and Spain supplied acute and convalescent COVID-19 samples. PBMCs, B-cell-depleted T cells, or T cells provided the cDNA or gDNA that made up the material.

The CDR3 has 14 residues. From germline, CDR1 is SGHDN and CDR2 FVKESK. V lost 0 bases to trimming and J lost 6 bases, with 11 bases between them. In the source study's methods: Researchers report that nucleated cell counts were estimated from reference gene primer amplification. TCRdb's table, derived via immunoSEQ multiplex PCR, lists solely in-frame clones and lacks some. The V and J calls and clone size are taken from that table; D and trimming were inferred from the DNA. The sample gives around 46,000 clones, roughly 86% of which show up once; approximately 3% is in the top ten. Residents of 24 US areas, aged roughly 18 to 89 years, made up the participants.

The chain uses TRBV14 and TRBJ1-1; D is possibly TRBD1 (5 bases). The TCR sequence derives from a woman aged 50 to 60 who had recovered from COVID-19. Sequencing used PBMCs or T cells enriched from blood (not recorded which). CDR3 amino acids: CASSQEETDPEAFF. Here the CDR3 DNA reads TGTGCCAGCAGCCAAGAGGAGACAGACCCTGAAGCTTTCTTT.